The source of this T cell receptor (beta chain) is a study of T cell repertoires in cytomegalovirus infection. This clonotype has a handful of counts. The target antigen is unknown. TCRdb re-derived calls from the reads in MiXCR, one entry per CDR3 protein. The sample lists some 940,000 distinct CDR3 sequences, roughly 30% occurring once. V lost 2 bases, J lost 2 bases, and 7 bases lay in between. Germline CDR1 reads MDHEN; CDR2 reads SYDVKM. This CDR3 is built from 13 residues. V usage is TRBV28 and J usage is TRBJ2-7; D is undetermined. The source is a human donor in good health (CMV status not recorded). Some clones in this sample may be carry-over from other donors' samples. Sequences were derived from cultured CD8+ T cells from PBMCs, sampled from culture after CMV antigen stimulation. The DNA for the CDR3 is TGTGCCAGCAGTTTACGTGGCACCTACGAGCAGTACGTC. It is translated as CASSLRGTYEQYV.